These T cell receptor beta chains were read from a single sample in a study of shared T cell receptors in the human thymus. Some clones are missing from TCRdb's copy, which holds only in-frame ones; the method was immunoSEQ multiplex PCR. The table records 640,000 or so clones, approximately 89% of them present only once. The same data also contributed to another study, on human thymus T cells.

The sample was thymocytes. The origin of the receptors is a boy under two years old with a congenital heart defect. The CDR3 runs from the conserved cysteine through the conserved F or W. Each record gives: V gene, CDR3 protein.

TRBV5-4 CASSGAGTGNTEAFF
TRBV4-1 CASSQMTGHGYTF
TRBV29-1 CSGWTGSNEKLFF
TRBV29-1 CSVEGVSGNSYNEQFF
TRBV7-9 CASSTGTGKFSNTIYF
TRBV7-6 CASSFVQGIDTQYF
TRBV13 CASKRRETEAFF
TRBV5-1 CASSGPKRGRTDTQYF
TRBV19 CASSIGGKTSGTSSYEQYF
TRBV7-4 CASSPKTGRNTEAFF
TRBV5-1 CASSPGQGGTGELFF
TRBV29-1 CSDLDRGTDGYTF
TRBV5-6 CASSNPGTDNYEQYF
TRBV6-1 CASSTRDRGSPEQYF
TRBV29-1 CSVPKGVYGTDTQYF
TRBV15 CATSRDRPGNTEAFF
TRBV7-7 CASSLARQVRDAYNEQFF
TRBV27 CASRPRRSVLRATNEKLFF
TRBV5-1 CASSLAGSLYEQYF
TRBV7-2 CASSSQNPGLVVSYNEQFF
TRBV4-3 CASSQDMVLGQGDQPQHF
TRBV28 CASSPLNRDRGTNSPLHF
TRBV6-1 CASRGTSGPAYEQYF
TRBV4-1 CASSQDSAGRTPSGNTIYF
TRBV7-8 CASSLDFLQADDEQYF
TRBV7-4 CASSLEDRRAFF
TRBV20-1 CSARALNGYTF
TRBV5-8 CAPRPSGSSYNEQFF
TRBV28 CASTALVGHHSHEQYF
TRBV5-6 CASSLTHRGIAGELFF
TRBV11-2 CASSLGGGQPNEKLFF
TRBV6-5 CASSSRRGNQPQHF
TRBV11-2 CASSLRLVSQEQETQYF
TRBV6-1 CASSEALRWGGTTDTQYF
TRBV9 CASSEQPGERPYNEQFF
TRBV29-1 CSVEFTGQENTEAFF
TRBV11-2 CASSPILTGVGPYEQYF
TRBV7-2 CASSFGGGGGSYGYTF
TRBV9 CASSEGLAGYEQYF
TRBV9 CASSVPSGGTKDTQYF
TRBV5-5 CASSFTTGSNYGYTF
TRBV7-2 CASSLGGGLPYGYTF
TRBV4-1 CASSQSGVDTDTQYF
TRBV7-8 CASSLRGAQTGDEQFF
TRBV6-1 CASSEVLAGFEQFF